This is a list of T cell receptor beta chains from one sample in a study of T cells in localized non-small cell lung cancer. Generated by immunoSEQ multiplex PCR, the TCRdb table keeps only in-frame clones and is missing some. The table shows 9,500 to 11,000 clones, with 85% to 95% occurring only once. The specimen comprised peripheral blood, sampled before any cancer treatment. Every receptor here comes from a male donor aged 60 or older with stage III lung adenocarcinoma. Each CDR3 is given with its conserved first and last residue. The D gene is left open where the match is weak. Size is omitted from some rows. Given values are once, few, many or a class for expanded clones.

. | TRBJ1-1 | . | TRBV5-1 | TGCGCCAGCAGCTTAGCCCCTCCAAGTGCGAACACTGAAGCTTTCTTT | CASSLAPPSANTEAFF
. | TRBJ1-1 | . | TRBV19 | TGTGCCAGTAGTACAACTTCCGGGCCGCCGGGAACTGAAGCTTTCTTT | CASSTTSGPPGTEAFF
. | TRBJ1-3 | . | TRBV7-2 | TGTGCCAGCAGCCGATCCACAGGAATCGGAAACACCATATATTTT | CASSRSTGIGNTIYF
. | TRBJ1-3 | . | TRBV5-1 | TGCGCCAGCAGCTTGGCGTCCGTCGGCTCTGGAAACACCATATATTTT | CASSLASVGSGNTIYF
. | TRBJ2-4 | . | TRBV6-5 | TGTGCCAGCAGTTACCAGGGAAAGGACAAAAACATTCAGTACTTC | CASSYQGKDKNIQYF
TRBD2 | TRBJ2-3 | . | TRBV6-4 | TGTGCCAGCAGTGACTCGGCTAGCGGGAGCACAGATACGCAGTATTTT | CASSDSASGSTDTQYF
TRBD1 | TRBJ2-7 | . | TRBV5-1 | TGCGCCAGCAGCTCCCGGACAGGGTCCTCCTACGAGCAGTACTTC | CASSSRTGSSYEQYF
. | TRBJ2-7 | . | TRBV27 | TGTGCCAGCAGTCCACGGGACCCAGCCTACGAGCAGTACTTC | CASSPRDPAYEQYF
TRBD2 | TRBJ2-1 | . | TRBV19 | TGTGCCAGTAGTTCGACTAGCGGGCGCTCCTACAATGAGCAGTTCTTC | CASSSTSGRSYNEQFF
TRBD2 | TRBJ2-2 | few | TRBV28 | TGTGCCAGCATTGCTAGCGGGAGGTTGATCGGGGAGCTGTTTTTT | CASIASGRLIGELFF
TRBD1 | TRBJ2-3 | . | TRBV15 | TGTGCCACCAGCGGTACCGGGACAGGGGAAGATACGCAGTATTTT | CATSGTGTGEDTQYF
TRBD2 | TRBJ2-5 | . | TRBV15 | TGTGCCACCAAGCCGGGACTAGCGACTGAGACCCAGTACTTC | CATKPGLATETQYF
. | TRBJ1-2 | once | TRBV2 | TGTGCCAGCAGTATCGGACTCGGCTACACCTTC | CASSIGLGYTF
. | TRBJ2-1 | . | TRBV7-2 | TGTGCCAGCAGCGCCAGGGGAGCAGGCGATGAGCAGTTCTTC | CASSARGAGDEQFF
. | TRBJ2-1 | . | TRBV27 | TGTGCCAGCCAAGACTTGGTCGGTGAGCAGTTCTTC | CASQDLVGEQFF
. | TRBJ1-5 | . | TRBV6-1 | TGTGCCAGCAGAGCGGGCGGACTTAGCAATCAGCCCCAGCATTTT | CASRAGGLSNQPQHF
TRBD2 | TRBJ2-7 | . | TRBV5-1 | TGCGCCAGCAGCTTGAGGCCTAGCGGGAGCTACGAGCAGTACTTC | CASSLRPSGSYEQYF
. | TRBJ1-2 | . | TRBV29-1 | TGCAGCGTTGATCCGGGGGCGGGAGGCTACACCTTC | CSVDPGAGGYTF
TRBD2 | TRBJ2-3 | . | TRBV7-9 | TGTGCCAGCAGCTTAGAGGGGTGGAGACTCGCGGGAGCAGATACGCAGTATTTT | CASSLEGWRLAGADTQYF
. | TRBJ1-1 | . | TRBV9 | TGTGCCAGCAGCCCAGAGGTGACCCCAGAAGACACTGAAGCTTTCTTT | CASSPEVTPEDTEAFF
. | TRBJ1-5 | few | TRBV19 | TGTGCCAGTAGTTCCCTGGGGGGTGGAATGACCCAGCATTTT | CASSSLGGGMTQHF
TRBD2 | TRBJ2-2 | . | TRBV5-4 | TGTGCCAGCAGCTTGCTTCTAGCGGGAGTGAGCGGGGAGCTGTTTTTT | CASSLLLAGVSGELFF
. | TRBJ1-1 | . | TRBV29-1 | TGCAGCGTTGTCTCCGGGCGGCTCACTGAAGCTTTCTTT | CSVVSGRLTEAFF
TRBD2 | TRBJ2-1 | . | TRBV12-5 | TGTGCTAGTGGTTTGGTACTTTCAGCCGAGACTAGCGGGAGGGCGTACAATGAGCAGTTCTTC | CASGLVLSAETSGRAYNEQFF
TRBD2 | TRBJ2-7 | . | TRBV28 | TGTGCCAGCAGTTTCCTCGGTTTTGCCGGGACTAGCGGGAGGGCCTCCTACGAGCAGTACTTC | CASSFLGFAGTSGRASYEQYF
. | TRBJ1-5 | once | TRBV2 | TGTGCCAGCAGGGACCGGGATAATAGCAATCAGCCCCAGCATTTT | CASRDRDNSNQPQHF
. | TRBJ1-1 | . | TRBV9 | TGTGCCAGCAGCGCCGGGCGCAGCCGAAACACTGAAGCTTTCTTT | CASSAGRSRNTEAFF
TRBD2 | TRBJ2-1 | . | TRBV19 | TGTGCCAGTAGGAGACTAGCGGGAGGCCGGGACAATGAGCAGTTCTTC | CASRRLAGGRDNEQFF
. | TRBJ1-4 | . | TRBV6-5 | TGTGCCAGCAGTTCCCCCGCCGTAAAAAAACTGTTTTTT | CASSSPAVKKLFF
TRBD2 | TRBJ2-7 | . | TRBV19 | TGTGCCAGTAGTATGGCGGGAGCTAAGTACGAGCAGTACTTC | CASSMAGAKYEQYF
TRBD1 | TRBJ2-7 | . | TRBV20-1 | TGCAGTGCTGAGGACAGGGTTGAGCAGTACTTC | CSAEDRVEQYF
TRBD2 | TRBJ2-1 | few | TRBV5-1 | TGCGCCAGCAGCTTGAATGGCGGGAGCTCCTACAATGAGCAGTTCTTC | CASSLNGGSSYNEQFF
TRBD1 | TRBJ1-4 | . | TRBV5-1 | TGCGCCAGCAGCTTTTTGGGACAGGCTAATGAAAAACTGTTTTTT | CASSFLGQANEKLFF
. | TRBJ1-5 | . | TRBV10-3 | TGTGCCATCAGTGAGTCCGCTTATCAGCCCCAGCATTTT | CAISESAYQPQHF
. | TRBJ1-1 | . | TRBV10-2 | TGCGCCAGCAGTGACTACGGCGCAACGGGGAACACTGAAGCTTTCTTT | CASSDYGATGNTEAFF
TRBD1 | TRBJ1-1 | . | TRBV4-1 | TGCGCCAGCAGCCAACCCATCCTTGTGACAGGGGGTGGAACTGAAGCTTTCTTT | CASSQPILVTGGGTEAFF
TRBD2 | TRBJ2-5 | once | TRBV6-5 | TGTGCCAGCAGTGAGGGAGGGCGGTGGGAGACCCAGTACTTC | CASSEGGRWETQYF
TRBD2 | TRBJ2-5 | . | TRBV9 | TGTGCCAGCAGCGTTGGACTAGCGGGAAGGGAGACCCAGTACTTC | CASSVGLAGRETQYF
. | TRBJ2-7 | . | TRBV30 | TGTGCCTGGAGTGTATCAGGGCTGGGGTCCTACGAGCAGTACTTC | CAWSVSGLGSYEQYF
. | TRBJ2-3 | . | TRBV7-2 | TGTGCCAGCACCTTGAACCGAGGCACCACAGATACGCAGTATTTT | CASTLNRGTTDTQYF
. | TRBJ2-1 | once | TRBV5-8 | TGTGCCAGCAGCCCCCTCCTAGGTTACTCCTACAATGAGCAGTTCTTC | CASSPLLGYSYNEQFF
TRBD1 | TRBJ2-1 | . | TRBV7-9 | TGTGCCAGCAGCTTAGCGAAGACAGGACAGGGGATCAATGAGCAGTTCTTC | CASSLAKTGQGINEQFF
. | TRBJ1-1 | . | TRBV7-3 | TGTGCCAGCAGCGCAACAGGGATCCGAACTGAAGCTTTCTTT | CASSATGIRTEAFF
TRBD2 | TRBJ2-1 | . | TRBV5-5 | TGTGCCAGCAGCTTGGAATTAGCGGGAGGGGGACTCTCCTACAATGAGCAGTTCTTC | CASSLELAGGGLSYNEQFF
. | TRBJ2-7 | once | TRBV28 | TGTGCCAGCAGCTTGTACAACGAGCAGTACTTC | CASSLYNEQYF
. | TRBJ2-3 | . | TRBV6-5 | TGTGCCAGCAGACTAGACACAAGCACAGATACGCAGTATTTT | CASRLDTSTDTQYF
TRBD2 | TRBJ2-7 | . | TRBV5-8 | TGTGCCAGCAGCTGGGGGACTAGCGGAGAGCAGTACTTC | CASSWGTSGEQYF
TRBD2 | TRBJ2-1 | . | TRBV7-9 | TGTGCCAGCAGCTTAGGGACTAGCGGGAGGGTCAATGAGCAGTTCTTC | CASSLGTSGRVNEQFF
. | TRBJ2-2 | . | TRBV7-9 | TGTGCCAGCAGCTTAGAGGGGGGAACCGGGGAGCTGTTTTTT | CASSLEGGTGELFF
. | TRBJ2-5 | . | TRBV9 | TGTGCCAGCAGCGCGGCCTGGGGGGAGACCCAGTACTTC | CASSAAWGETQYF
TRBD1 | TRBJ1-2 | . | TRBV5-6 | TGTGCCAGCAGCTTTGGAGGACAGGGGGCAGATGGCTACACCTTC | CASSFGGQGADGYTF
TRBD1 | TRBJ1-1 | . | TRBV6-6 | TGTGCCAGCAGACCCGACAGGGAGGGTGAAGCTTTCTTT | CASRPDREGEAFF
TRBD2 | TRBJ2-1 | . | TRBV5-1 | TGCGCCAGCAGCTCCCAAGCTCCGGGACTAGCAGGGAATGAGCAGTTCTTC | CASSSQAPGLAGNEQFF
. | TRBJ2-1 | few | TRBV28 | TGTGCCAGCGTGAGAAACCCACCTAAAAACAATGAGCAGTTCTTC | CASVRNPPKNNEQFF
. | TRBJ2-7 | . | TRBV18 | TGTGCCAGCTCACCTCTTGAGGGACCCCACGAGCAGTACTTC | CASSPLEGPHEQYF
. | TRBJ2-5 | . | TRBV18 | TGTGCCAGCTCAGGGGCGCTAGAGACCCAGTACTTC | CASSGALETQYF
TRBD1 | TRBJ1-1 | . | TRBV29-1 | TGCAGCGTTCTCGGGACAGCGAACACTGAAGCTTTCTTT | CSVLGTANTEAFF
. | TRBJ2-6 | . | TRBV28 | TGTGCCAGCAGTGGCAGTTTTCGACAGAGCTTCTCTGGGGCCAACGTCCTGACTTTC | CASSGSFRQSFSGANVLTF
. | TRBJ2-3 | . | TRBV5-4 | TGTGCCAGCAGCTTTGGTGGACAGGGAGGGGGAGATACGCAGTATTTT | CASSFGGQGGGDTQYF